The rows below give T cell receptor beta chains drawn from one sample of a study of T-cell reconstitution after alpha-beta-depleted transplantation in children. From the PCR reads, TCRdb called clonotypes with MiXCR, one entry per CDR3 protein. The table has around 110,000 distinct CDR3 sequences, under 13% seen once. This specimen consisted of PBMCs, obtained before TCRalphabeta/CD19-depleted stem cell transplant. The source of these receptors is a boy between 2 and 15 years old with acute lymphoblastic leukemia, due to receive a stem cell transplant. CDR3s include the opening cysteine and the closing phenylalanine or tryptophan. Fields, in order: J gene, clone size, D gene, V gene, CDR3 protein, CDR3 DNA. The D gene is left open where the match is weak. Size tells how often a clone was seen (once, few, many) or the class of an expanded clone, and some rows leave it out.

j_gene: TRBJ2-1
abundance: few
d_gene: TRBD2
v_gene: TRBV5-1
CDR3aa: CASSPPGLAGVREQFF
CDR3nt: TGCGCCAGCAGCCCCCCGGGACTAGCGGGAGTCAGGGAGCAGTTCTTC

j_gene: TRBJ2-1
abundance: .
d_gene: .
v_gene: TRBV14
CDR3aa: CASSRGYEQFF
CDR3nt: TGTGCCAGCAGCCGGGGCTATGAGCAGTTCTTC

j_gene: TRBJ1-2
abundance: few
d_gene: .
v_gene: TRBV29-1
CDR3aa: CSVERPGDGYTF
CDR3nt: TGCAGCGTTGAACGTCCGGGCGATGGCTACACCTTC

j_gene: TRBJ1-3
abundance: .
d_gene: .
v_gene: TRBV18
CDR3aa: CASSPGPVSGNTIYF
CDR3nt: TGTGCCAGCTCCCCGGGACCCGTCTCTGGAAACACCATATATTTT

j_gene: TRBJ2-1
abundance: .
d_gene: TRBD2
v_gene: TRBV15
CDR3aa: CATSRVGSGWSGQFF
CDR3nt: TGTGCCACCAGCAGAGTTGGTAGCGGGTGGTCGGGGCAGTTCTTC

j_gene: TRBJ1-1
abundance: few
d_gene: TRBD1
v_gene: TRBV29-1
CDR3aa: CSVRQGTGMNTEAFF
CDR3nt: TGCAGCGTTCGACAGGGGACAGGTATGAACACTGAAGCTTTCTTT

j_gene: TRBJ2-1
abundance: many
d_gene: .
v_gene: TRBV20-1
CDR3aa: CSARGRYNEQFF
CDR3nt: TGCAGTGCTAGGGGGAGGTACAATGAGCAGTTCTTC

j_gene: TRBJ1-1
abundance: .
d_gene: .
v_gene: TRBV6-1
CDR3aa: CASSPAWARNTEAFF
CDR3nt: TGTGCCAGCTCACCCGCCTGGGCACGGAACACTGAAGCTTTCTTT

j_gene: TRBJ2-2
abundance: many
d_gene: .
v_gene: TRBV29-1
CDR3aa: CSVARTDANTGELFF
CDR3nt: TGCAGCGTAGCGCGGACAGACGCGAACACCGGGGAGCTGTTTTTT

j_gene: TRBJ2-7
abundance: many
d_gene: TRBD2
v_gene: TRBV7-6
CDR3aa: CASSSTSGFRPWEQYF
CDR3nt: TGTGCCAGCAGCTCGACTAGCGGGTTCCGCCCGTGGGAGCAGTACTTC

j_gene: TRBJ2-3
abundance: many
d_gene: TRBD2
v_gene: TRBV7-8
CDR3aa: CASSLGLGGRATDTQYF
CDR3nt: TGTGCCAGCAGCTTAGGACTAGGCGGGAGGGCGACAGATACGCAGTATTTT

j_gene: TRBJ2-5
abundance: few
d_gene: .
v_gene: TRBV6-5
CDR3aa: CASSYSTSRETQYF
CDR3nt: TGTGCCAGCAGTTACTCTACTAGCAGAGAGACCCAGTACTTC

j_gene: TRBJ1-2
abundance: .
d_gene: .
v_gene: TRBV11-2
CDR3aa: CASSLVRDSNYGYTF
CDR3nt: TGTGCCAGCAGCTTAGTGCGCGATTCTAACTATGGCTACACCTTC

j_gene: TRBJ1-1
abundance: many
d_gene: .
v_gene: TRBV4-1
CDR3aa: CASSQELRPEAFF
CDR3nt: TGCGCCAGCAGCCAAGAATTACGGCCTGAAGCTTTCTTT

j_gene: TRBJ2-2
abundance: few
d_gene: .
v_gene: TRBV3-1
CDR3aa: CASSHGSLTGELFF
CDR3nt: TGTGCCAGCAGCCACGGGAGCCTAACCGGGGAGCTGTTTTTT

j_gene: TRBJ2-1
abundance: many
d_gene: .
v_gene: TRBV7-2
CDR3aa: CASSSVGTRHNEQFF
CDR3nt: TGTGCCAGCAGTTCGGTCGGGACGCGACACAATGAGCAGTTCTTC

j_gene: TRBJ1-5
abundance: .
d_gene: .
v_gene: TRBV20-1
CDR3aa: CSASAGLGGGGNQPQHF
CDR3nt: TGCAGTGCTAGTGCAGGGTTGGGGGGAGGCGGCAATCAGCCCCAGCATTTT

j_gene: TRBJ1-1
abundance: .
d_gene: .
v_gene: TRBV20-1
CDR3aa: CSAREAKGTEAFF
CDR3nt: TGCAGTGCTAGAGAGGCAAAGGGAACTGAAGCTTTCTTT

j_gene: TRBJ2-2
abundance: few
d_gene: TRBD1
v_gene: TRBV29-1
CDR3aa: CSVEGRARDRANTGELFF
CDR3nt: TGCAGCGTTGAAGGTCGTGCAAGGGACAGGGCGAACACCGGGGAGCTGTTTTTT

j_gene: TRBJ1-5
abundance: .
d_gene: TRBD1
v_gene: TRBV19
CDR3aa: CASSRDRGYNQPQHF
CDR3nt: TGTGCCAGTAGTCGGGACAGGGGATACAATCAGCCCCAGCATTTT

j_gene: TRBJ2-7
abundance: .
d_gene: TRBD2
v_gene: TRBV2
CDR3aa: CASSELAGNPYEQYF
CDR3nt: TGTGCCAGCAGTGAGTTAGCGGGGAACCCCTACGAGCAGTACTTC

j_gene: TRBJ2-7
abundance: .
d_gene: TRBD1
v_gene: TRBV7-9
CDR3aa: CASSLVAWTGARKVYEQYF
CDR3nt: TGTGCCAGCAGCTTAGTGGCTTGGACAGGGGCCCGGAAGGTATACGAGCAGTACTTC

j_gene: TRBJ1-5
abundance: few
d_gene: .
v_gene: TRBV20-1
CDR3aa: CSARDRTANQPQHF
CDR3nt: TGCAGTGCTAGAGATAGGACAGCCAATCAGCCCCAGCATTTT

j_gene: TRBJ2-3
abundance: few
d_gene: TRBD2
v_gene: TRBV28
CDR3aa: CASSSPSTSGRAHYTQYF
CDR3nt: TGTGCCAGCAGTTCCCCCTCGACTAGCGGGAGAGCGCACTATACGCAGTATTTT

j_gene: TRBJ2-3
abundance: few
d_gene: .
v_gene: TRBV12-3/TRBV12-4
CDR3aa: CASSLSPGSGRTDTQYF
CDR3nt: TGTGCCAGCAGTTTATCCCCGGGTAGCGGACGCACAGATACGCAGTATTTT

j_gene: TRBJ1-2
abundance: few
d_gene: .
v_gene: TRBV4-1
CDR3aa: CASSPVLSPTDGYTF
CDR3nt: TGCGCCAGCAGCCCTGTTTTGAGCCCTACAGACGGCTACACCTTC

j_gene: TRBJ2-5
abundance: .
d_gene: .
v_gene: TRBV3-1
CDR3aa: CASSPNLDRQETQYF
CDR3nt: TGTGCCAGCAGCCCGAACTTAGACCGCCAAGAGACCCAGTACTTC

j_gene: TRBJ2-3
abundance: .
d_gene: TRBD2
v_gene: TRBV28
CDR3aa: CASSLWTSGSTDTQYF
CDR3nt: TGTGCCAGCAGTTTATGGACTAGCGGGAGCACAGATACGCAGTATTTT

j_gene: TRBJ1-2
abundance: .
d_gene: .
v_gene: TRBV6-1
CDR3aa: CASSQSRGPYGYTF
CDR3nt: TGTGCCAGCAGCCAGTCCAGGGGACCCTATGGCTACACCTTC

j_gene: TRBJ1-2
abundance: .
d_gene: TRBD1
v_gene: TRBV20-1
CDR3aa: CSAGPGGTGYTF
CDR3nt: TGCAGTGCGGGTCCAGGGGGCACTGGCTACACCTTC

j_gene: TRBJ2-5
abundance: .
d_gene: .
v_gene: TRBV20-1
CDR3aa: CSARRGLAKETQYF
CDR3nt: TGCAGTGCCAGGAGAGGGCTAGCGAAGGAGACCCAGTACTTC

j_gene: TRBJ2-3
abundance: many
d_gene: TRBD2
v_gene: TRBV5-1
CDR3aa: CASSLASGSSEDTQYF
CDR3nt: TGCGCCAGCAGCTTAGCAAGCGGGAGTTCTGAAGATACGCAGTATTTT

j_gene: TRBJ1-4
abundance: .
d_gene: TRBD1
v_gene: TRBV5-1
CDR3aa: CASSLAGGNEKLFF
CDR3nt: TGCGCCAGCAGCTTGGCAGGGGGTAATGAAAAACTGTTTTTT

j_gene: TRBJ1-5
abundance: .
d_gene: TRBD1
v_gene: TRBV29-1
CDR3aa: CSEPGQGTVHQPQHF
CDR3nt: TGCAGCGAACCGGGACAGGGGACGGTACATCAGCCCCAGCATTTT

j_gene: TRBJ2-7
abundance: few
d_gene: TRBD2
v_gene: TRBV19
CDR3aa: CASSIRLAMISYEQYF
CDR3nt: TGTGCCAGTAGTATCCGACTAGCGATGATCTCCTACGAGCAGTACTTC